This T cell receptor (beta chain) was retrieved from a study of blood T cell repertoires in COVID-19. Study-wide background: Samples came from the United States, Italy and Spain, spanning acute and convalescent COVID-19. T cells, B-cell-depleted T cells, or PBMCs supplied cDNA or gDNA.

In the original workflow: Quantification of nucleated cells was approximated via reference gene primer amplification. Generated by immunoSEQ multiplex PCR, the TCRdb table keeps only in-frame clones and is missing some. V, J and clone size were drawn from that table, and D and trimming were deduced from the DNA. The sample has roughly 120,000 clones, about three quarters seen once. Trimming took 4 bases from V and 4 from J; bases not matched to a gene: 6. The CDR3 is 15 residues long. The germline gives CDR1 LNHDA, CDR2 SQIVND (reference sequence). Source material: peripheral blood. The chain combines TRBV19 with TRBJ1-2; TRBD1 aligns across 10 bases. The clonotype was recovered from a human donor in a cohort sampled during active or convalescent COVID-19. The CDR3 DNA follows: TGTGCCAGTAGTACACCTCGGACAGGGGGCTATGGCTACACCTTC. This translates into CASSTPRTGGYGYTF.